Shown below are 30 T cell receptor beta chains from a single sample sequenced in a study of control samples from healthy donors and cancer patients. TCRdb keeps only in-frame clones here, not all; method: immunoSEQ multiplex PCR. The profile covers 170,000 or so clones, with around 94% appearing a single time and 1.4% taken by the ten largest. The sequencing sample was made of blood. The receptors originated from a man aged 25-45 years in good health.

This clone was observed a single time. The V call is TRBV19, the J call TRBJ1-4; no reliable D call. The germline CDR1 and CDR2 sequences are LNHDA and SQIVND (reference sequence). V dropped 5 bases and J dropped 9 bases, with 19 bases sitting between them. This CDR3 is built from 15 residues. The CDR3 nucleotides read TGTGCCAGTAGTTACCCCCGGGCCCCGGGGAAAAAACTGTTTTTT. Translating gives CASSYPRAPGKKLFF.

The rearrangement links TRBV4-1 to TRBJ1-5; a weak D match, TRBD1 (5 bases). The CDR3 loop spans 16 amino acids. V was trimmed by 3 bases and J by 0 bases, leaving 12 bases between them. Germline V gene data show CDR1 as MGHRA and CDR2 as YSYEKL. The CDR3 DNA reads TGCGCCAGCAGCCAGACGGGACTCTATAGCAATCAGCCCCAGCATTTT. It yields the protein CASSQTGLYSNQPQHF.

The chain is built from TRBV27 and TRBJ2-1; TRBD2 aligns across 8 bases. The CDR3 runs 15 residues. V shed 2 bases, J shed 4 bases, and the junction held 4 bases outside the gene matches. CDR1 MNHEY and CDR2 SMNVEV come from the germline V gene (reference sequence). CDR3 residues: CASSLRGGEYNEQFF. In DNA form, the CDR3 reads TGTGCCAGCAGTTTACGGGGGGGGGAATACAATGAGCAGTTCTTC.

The genes are TRBV27 and TRBJ2-1; D uncertain. This CDR3 is built from 14 residues. V was shortened by 3 bases and J by 9 bases, with 15 bases between the two germline ends. The germline V gene has CDR1 MNHEY and CDR2 SMNVEV (reference sequence). The CDR3 here is CASSFDGRISEQFF. The DNA of the CDR3 is TGTGCCAGCAGTTTCGATGGGCGGATTAGTGAGCAGTTCTTC.

The chain employs TRBV5-6 and TRBJ2-5, with D possibly matching TRBD2 (6 bases). The CDR3 covers 13 residues. The V end lost 2 bases, the J end lost 7 bases, and 12 bases lay between the germline ends. The germline gives CDR1 SGHDT, CDR2 YYEEEE. This CDR3 is CASSFGARGTQYF. The CDR3 region has the DNA TGTGCCAGCAGCTTTGGGGCGCGGGGGACCCAGTACTTC.

This clone was observed a single time. The chain recombines TRBV19 with TRBJ1-2; possibly TRBD1 for D (5 bases). The length of the CDR3 is 14 residues. V was pared by 7 bases and J by 2 bases, with 14 bases between. Germline V gives CDR1 LNHDA, CDR2 SQIVND (reference sequence). The CDR3 DNA reads TGTGCCAGTACCCCCACAGGTATGAACTATGGCTACACCTTC. This translates into CASTPTGMNYGYTF.

The chain is built from TRBV12-5 and TRBJ1-5; no definite D call. The CDR3 totals 12 residues. CDR1 LGHNT and CDR2 FRNRAP come from the germline V gene. V dropped 1 base and J dropped 11 bases, with 9 bases sitting between them. CDR3 loop: CASGLGGGTQHF. The CDR3 DNA reads as TGTGCTAGTGGTTTGGGGGGAGGAACCCAGCATTTT.

V is TRBV6-6 and J is TRBJ2-7; TRBD2 is a possible D gene (6 bases). This CDR3 is built from 14 residues. Germline V lookup: CDR1 MNHNY, CDR2 SVGAGI (reference sequence). Deletions cut 6 bases from V and 7 bases from J, with 19 bases between. The CDR3 sequence is CASSHGTSPREQYF. In nucleotides, the CDR3 is TGTGCCAGCAGCCATGGGACTTCCCCTCGAGAGCAGTACTTC.

The chain combines TRBV10-3 with TRBJ1-4, with 9 bases lining up with TRBD1. This CDR3 is 14 amino acids long. After removal of 8 bases from V and 4 bases from J, the junction contained 5 bases not matched to a gene. Germline loops: CDR1 ENHRY, CDR2 SYGVKD. CDR3 protein: CAIAPGQGNEKLFF. The CDR3 nucleotides are TGTGCCATCGCCCCGGGACAGGGTAATGAAAAACTGTTTTTT.

This clone was seen a single time. The chain couples TRBV24-1 to TRBJ2-1; D is tentatively TRBD1 or TRBD2 (5 bases each). V was shortened by 9 bases and J by 5 bases, with 16 bases between the two germline ends. CDR1 is KGHDR and CDR2 is SFDVKD in the germline V gene. CDR3 length equals 14 residues. CDR3 amino acids: CATGGRRGHNEQFF. DNA for the CDR3: TGTGCCACCGGCGGCAGACGGGGACACAATGAGCAGTTCTTC.

This clone showed up just once. The CDR3 DNA follows: TGTGCCAGCAGCCCCGAGCCCAGGGGCTACGAGCAGTACTTC. Protein: CASSPEPRGYEQYF. This chain joins TRBV7-3 and TRBJ2-7; D is possibly TRBD1 (6 bases). Deletions cut 5 bases from V and 3 bases from J, with 14 bases between. CDR3 length: 14 residues. Germline CDR1 is SGHTA and CDR2 is FQGTGA.

The chain recombines TRBV9 with TRBJ2-5; TRBD2 matches 14 bases. There are 15 residues in the CDR3. Trimming cost V 4 bases and J 7 bases; bases outside gene matches: 6. Germline CDR1 is SGDLS and CDR2 is YYNGEE. The CDR3 DNA follows: TGTGCCAGCAGCCCTGGACTAGCGGGGGGTGGGACCCAGTACTTC. Translating it yields CASSPGLAGGGTQYF.

The genes are TRBV6-5 and TRBJ1-2; no reliable D call. The V end was cut by 5 bases, the J end by 4 bases, with 14 bases between. From germline, CDR1 is MNHEY and CDR2 SVGAGI. The CDR3 has 14 residues. As DNA, the CDR3 is TGTGCCAGCAGTCCCCAGTTCGGCCCCTATGGCTACACCTTC. It translates to CASSPQFGPYGYTF.

The chain recombines TRBV3-1 (or the pseudogene TRBV3-2) with TRBJ2-5, with no clear D. Germline values: CDR1 LGHDT, CDR2 YNNKEL (reference sequence). The CDR3 consists of 13 residues. V lost 1 base and J 7 bases, leaving 10 bases between the germline ends. The CDR3, as DNA: TGTGCCAGCAGCCAAGGAGGCTCTGGGACCCAGTACTTC. Translated, it gives CASSQGGSGTQYF.

V is TRBV6-2 or TRBV6-3 and J is TRBJ2-5; perhaps D is TRBD1 or TRBD2 (5 bases each). This CDR3 has 16 amino acids. Trimming took 0 bases from V and 2 from J, leaving 13 bases between them. The germline V gene encodes CDR1 MNHEY and CDR2 SVGEGT. The CDR3, as DNA: TGTGCCAGCAGTTACTCGAGAGGGGATCCACAAGAGACCCAGTACTTC. It translates to CASSYSRGDPQETQYF.

This clone was seen once. The V gene is TRBV30, the J gene TRBJ1-3; TRBD1 matches at 12 bases. Germline CDR1 reads GTSNPN; CDR2 reads SVGIG (reference sequence). This CDR3 is 20 amino acids long. V dropped 0 bases and J dropped 1; count of bases not matched to a gene: 13. The CDR3 here is CAWSVQWGTGGGQSGNTIYF. In DNA, the CDR3 is TGTGCCTGGAGTGTACAATGGGGGACAGGGGGCGGCCAGTCTGGAAACACCATATATTTT.

The V call is TRBV11-2, the J call TRBJ1-1, with 8 bases fitting TRBD1. This CDR3 has 14 amino acids. Germline CDR1 is SGHAT and CDR2 is FQNNGV. Germline trimming cut 1 base from V and 6 bases from J; bases unmatched to any gene: 4. CDR3 sequence reads: CASSLATGVPEAFF. The DNA of the CDR3 is TGTGCCAGCAGCTTAGCGACAGGGGTTCCTGAAGCTTTCTTT.

The genes are TRBV18 and TRBJ2-2; 9 bases line up with TRBD1. Germline trimming cut 2 bases from V and 6 bases from J; bases unmatched to any gene: 4. The CDR3 sequence is 15 residues long. Germline values: CDR1 KGHSH, CDR2 LQKENI. CDR3 nucleotides: TGTGCCAGCTCACCATTGAGACAGGGGGCCGGGGAGCTGTTTTTT. Translating gives CASSPLRQGAGELFF.

Regarding this clone: The sample holds other DNA sequences that translate to the same CDR3. The genes are TRBV10-3 and TRBJ2-5, with a possible D match to TRBD1 (6 bases). The V and J ends lost 6 bases and 1 base respectively, with 9 bases between them. The CDR3 spans 13 residues. Germline V CDR1 and CDR2: ENHRY, SYGVKD. For the CDR3, the DNA is TGTGCCATCAGGGGACATCTCCAAGAGACCCAGTACTTC. This gives the protein CAIRGHLQETQYF.

This chain connects TRBV6-5 to TRBJ1-1; D perhaps matches TRBD1 (5 bases). V lost 6 bases and J 4 bases, leaving 9 bases between the germline ends. Germline CDR1 is MNHEY and CDR2 is SVGAGI. CDR3 size: 12 residues. DNA for the CDR3: TGTGCCAGCAGGCGGGGGGGCACTGAAGCTTTCTTT. It specifies CASRRGGTEAFF.

This clone has only one observation. This chain connects TRBV18 to TRBJ2-7; 7 nucleotides match TRBD2. Germline V gene sequence: CDR1 KGHSH, CDR2 LQKENI. There are 14 residues in the CDR3. The V segment lost 6 bases and the J segment 2 bases; nucleotides outside the gene matches: 7. As DNA, the CDR3 is TGTGCCAGCTCTCACACTAGCGAGACCTACGAGCAGTACTTC. Protein: CASSHTSETYEQYF.

This clone was recorded a few times. V is TRBV9 and J is TRBJ2-7; TRBD1 is a possible D gene (6 bases). The CDR3 covers 17 residues. Trimming shortened V by 0 bases and J by 5 bases, and 21 bases separated the two germline ends. Germline lookup yields CDR1 SGDLS and CDR2 YYNGEE. CDR3: CASSVAPDSPRPDEQYF. DNA for the CDR3: TGTGCCAGCAGCGTAGCCCCGGACAGCCCCCGCCCCGACGAGCAGTACTTC.

V usage is TRBV21-1 and J usage is TRBJ1-1. TRBV21-1 is annotated as a pseudogene. This CDR3 is built from 15 residues. The CDR3 here is CASSPPFVRNTEAFF. The CDR3 DNA sequence: TGTGCCAGCAGCCCCCCCTTTGTGCGAAACACTGAAGCTTTCTTT.

The sample holds one count of this clone. This chain links TRBV19 with TRBJ1-5, with 9 nucleotides matching TRBD1. Trimming removed 3 bases from V and 4 bases from J; junction bases left unmatched: 4. The germline V gene has CDR1 LNHDA and CDR2 SQIVND (reference sequence). This CDR3 comprises 15 residues. CDR3 region: CASSMGQGGNQPQHF. For the CDR3, the DNA is TGTGCCAGTAGTATGGGACAGGGAGGAAATCAGCCCCAGCATTTT.

This clone was counted a single time. The J gene is TRBJ2-7, the V gene TRBV5-1; unclear D gene. CDR3 length equals 15 residues. Trimming stripped 0 bases from V and 6 bases from J, with 16 bases between. Germline V CDR1 and CDR2: SGHRS, YFSETQ. The CDR3: CASSLGRVTHSEQYF. The CDR3 DNA is TGCGCCAGCAGCTTGGGCCGGGTTACTCACTCCGAGCAGTACTTC.

This clone was observed a single time. The chain combines TRBV28 with TRBJ1-1; no clear D. Germline CDR1 MDHEN, CDR2 SYDVKM. V was cut by 2 bases and J by 8 bases, with 6 bases left in between. The CDR3 has 11 amino acids. CDR3 in amino acids: CASSLGLEAFF. The CDR3 DNA sequence: TGTGCCAGCAGTTTAGGACTAGAAGCTTTCTTT.

V is TRBV3-1 (or the pseudogene TRBV3-2) and J is TRBJ2-6; D ambiguous. Trimming shortened V by 1 base and J by 0 bases, and 4 bases separated the two germline ends. The CDR3 totals 15 residues. Germline V lookup: CDR1 LGHDT, CDR2 YNNKEL (reference sequence). CDR3 coding DNA: TGTGCCAGCAGCCAAGCGGGCTCTGGGGCCAACGTCCTGACTTTC. The encoded protein is CASSQAGSGANVLTF.

The CDR3 spells CASSLEGSSGNTIYF. The DNA for the CDR3 is TGTGCCAGCAGCTTAGAGGGCAGCTCTGGAAACACCATATATTTT. The rearrangement links TRBV7-2 to TRBJ1-3; D remains unclear. CDR1 and CDR2 (germline): SGHTA, FQGNSA. The CDR3 is 15 residues long. The V end lost 1 base, the J end lost 0 bases, and 7 bases lay between the germline ends.

CDR3 residues: CATSDSGSVYSNQPQHF. CDR3 sequence (DNA): TGTGCCACCAGTGATTCCGGCAGCGTATATAGCAATCAGCCCCAGCATTTT. The rearrangement uses TRBV24-1 and TRBJ1-5; no clear D gene. The length of the CDR3 is 17 residues. CDR1 is KGHDR, CDR2 SFDVKD, per germline. The V and J ends lost 2 bases and 0 bases respectively, with 13 bases between them.

The chain uses TRBV19 and TRBJ2-5; either TRBD1 or TRBD2 may supply D (5 bases each). Germline CDR1 and CDR2: LNHDA and SQIVND (reference sequence). The CDR3 contains 14 residues. Trimming stripped 9 bases from V and 0 bases from J, with 14 bases between. The CDR3 reads CASSGTPDQETQYF. The DNA for the CDR3 is TGTGCCAGCTCCGGGACGCCAGACCAAGAGACCCAGTACTTC.